This TCR beta chain came from a study of T-cell memory formation after mild COVID-19. The length of the CDR3 is 17 residues. The V segment lost 3 bases and the J segment 6 bases; nucleotides outside the gene matches: 12. The V gene's germline CDR1 is SGHRS and CDR2 YFSETQ. TCRdb re-called the 5' RACE reads through MiXCR, storing one row per CDR3 protein. Found here are 410,000 or so distinct CDR3 sequences, roughly a quarter of them singletons; the top ten hold about an eighth. This chain joins TRBV5-1 and TRBJ2-1; 10 bases are shared with TRBD2. Sequenced sample: PBMCs or a T cell subset sorted from them (not recorded which). The receptor was derived from an adult woman who had mild COVID-19 (a few samples of this study predate the infection). Cell type and time point are not known. The CDR3 here is CASSSPPASGGFNEQFF. Here the CDR3 DNA reads TGCGCCAGCAGCTCCCCCCCGGCTAGCGGGGGTTTCAATGAGCAGTTCTTC.